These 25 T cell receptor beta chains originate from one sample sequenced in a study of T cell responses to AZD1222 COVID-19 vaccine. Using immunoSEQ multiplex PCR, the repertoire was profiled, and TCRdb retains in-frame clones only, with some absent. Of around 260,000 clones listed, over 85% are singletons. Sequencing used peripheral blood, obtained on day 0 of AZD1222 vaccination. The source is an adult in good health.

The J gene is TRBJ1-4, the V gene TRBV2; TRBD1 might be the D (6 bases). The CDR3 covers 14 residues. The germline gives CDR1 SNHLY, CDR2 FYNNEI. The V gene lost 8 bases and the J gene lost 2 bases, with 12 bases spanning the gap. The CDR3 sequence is CASHRDGTNEKLFF. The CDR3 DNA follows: TGTGCCAGCCACAGGGACGGCACTAATGAAAAACTGTTTTTT.

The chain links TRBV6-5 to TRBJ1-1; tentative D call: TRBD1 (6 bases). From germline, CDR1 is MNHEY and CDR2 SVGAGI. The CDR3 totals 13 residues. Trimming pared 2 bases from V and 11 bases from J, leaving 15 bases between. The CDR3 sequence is CASSYTGEGVAFF. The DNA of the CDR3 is TGTGCCAGCAGTTACACGGGTGAGGGGGTGGCTTTCTTT.

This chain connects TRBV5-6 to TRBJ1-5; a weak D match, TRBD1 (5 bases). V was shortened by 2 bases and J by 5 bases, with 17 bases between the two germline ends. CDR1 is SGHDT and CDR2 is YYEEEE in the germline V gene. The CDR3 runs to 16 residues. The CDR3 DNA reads TGTGCCAGCAGCTTCAGAGGAGGGGAGCTCCATCAGCCCCAGCATTTT. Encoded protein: CASSFRGGELHQPQHF. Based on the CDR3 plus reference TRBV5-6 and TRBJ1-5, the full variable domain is DAGVTQSPTHLIKTRGQQVTLRCSPKSGHDTVSWYQQALGQGPQFIFQYYEEEERQRGNFPDRFSGHQFPNYSSELNVNALLLGDSALYLCASSFRGGELHQPQHFGDGTRLSIL.

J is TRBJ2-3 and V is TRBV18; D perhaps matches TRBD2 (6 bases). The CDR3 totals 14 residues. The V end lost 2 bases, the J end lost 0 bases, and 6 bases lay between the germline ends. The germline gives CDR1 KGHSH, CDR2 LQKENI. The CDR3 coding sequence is TGTGCCAGCTCACCAGGGACTAGCACAGATACGCAGTATTTT. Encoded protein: CASSPGTSTDTQYF.

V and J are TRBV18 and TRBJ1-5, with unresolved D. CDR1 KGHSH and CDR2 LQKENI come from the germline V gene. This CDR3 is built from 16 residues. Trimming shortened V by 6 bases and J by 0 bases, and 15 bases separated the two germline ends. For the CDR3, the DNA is TGTGCCAGCTCGCCAAACCTACAGATTAGCAATCAGCCCCAGCATTTT. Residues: CASSPNLQISNQPQHF.

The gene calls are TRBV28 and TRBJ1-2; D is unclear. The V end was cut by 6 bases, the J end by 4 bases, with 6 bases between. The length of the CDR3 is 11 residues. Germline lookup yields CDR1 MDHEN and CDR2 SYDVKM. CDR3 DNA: TGTGCCAGCAGGACACTCTATGGCTACACCTTC. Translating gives CASRTLYGYTF.

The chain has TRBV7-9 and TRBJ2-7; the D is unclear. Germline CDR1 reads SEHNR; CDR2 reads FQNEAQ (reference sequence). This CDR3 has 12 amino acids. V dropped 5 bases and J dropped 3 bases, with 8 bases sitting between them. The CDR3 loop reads CASSRKGYEQYF. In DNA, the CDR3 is TGTGCCAGCAGCCGAAAGGGCTACGAGCAGTACTTC.

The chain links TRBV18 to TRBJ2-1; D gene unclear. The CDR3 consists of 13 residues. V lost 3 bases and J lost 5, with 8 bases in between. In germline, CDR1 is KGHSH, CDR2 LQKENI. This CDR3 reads CASSPIIDNEQFF. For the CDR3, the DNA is TGTGCCAGCTCACCTATAATTGACAATGAGCAGTTCTTC.

The CDR3 reads CASSQDRGQNTGELFF. As DNA, the CDR3 is TGCGCCAGCAGCCAAGATCGGGGACAGAACACCGGGGAGCTGTTTTTT. The rearrangement uses TRBV4-3 and TRBJ2-2; D is possibly TRBD1 (6 bases). The CDR3 length is 16 residues. Between the trimmed V and J ends, which lost 0 bases and 1 base, there was a span of 9 bases. CDR1 and CDR2 (germline): LGHNA, YSLEER.

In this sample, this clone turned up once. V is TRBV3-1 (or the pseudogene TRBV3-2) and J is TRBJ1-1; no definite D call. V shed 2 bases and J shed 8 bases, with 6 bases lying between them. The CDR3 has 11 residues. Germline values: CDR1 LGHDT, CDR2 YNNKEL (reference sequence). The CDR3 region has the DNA TGTGCCAGCAGCCAAACCTCGGAAGCTTTCTTT. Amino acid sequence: CASSQTSEAFF.

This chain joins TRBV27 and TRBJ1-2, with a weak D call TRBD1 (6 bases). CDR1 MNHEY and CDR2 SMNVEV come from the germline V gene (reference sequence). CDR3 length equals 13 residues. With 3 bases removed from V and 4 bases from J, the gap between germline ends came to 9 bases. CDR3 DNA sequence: TGTGCCAGCAGTTTGTCCAGGGGCTATGGCTACACCTTC. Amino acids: CASSLSRGYGYTF.

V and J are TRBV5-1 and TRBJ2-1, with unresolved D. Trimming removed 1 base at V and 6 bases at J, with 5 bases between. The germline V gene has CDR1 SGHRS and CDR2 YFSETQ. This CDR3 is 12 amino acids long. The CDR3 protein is CASSLMGNEQFF. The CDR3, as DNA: TGCGCCAGCAGCTTGATGGGCAATGAGCAGTTCTTC.

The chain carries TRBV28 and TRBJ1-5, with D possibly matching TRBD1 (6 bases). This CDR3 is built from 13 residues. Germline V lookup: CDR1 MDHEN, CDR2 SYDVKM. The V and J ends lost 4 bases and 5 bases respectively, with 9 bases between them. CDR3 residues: CASSWDTYQPQHF. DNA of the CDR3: TGTGCCAGCAGTTGGGACACCTATCAGCCCCAGCATTTT.

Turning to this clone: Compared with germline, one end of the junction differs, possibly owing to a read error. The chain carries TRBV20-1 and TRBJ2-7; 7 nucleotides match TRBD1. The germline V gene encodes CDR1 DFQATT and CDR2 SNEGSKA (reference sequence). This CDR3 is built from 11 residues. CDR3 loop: CSARVAGQDDF. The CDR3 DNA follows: TGCAGTGCTAGAGTCGCCGGACAGGATGACTTC.

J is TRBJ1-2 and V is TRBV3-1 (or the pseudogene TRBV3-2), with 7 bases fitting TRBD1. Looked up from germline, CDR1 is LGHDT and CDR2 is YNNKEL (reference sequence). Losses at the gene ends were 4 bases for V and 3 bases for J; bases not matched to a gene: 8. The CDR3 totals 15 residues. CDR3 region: CASSLGTQGDYGYTF. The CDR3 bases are TGTGCCAGCAGCCTCGGGACCCAGGGGGACTATGGCTACACCTTC.

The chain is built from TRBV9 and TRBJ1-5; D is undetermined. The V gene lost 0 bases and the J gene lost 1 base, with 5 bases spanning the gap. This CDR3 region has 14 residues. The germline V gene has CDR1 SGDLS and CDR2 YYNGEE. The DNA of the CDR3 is TGTGCCAGCAGCGTAGGGGAGAGCAATCAGCCCCAGCATTTT. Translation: CASSVGESNQPQHF.

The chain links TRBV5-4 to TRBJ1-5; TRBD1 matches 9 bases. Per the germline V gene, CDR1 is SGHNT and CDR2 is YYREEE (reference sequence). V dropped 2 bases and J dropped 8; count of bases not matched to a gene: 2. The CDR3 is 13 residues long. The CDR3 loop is CASSLQGAEPQHF. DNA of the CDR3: TGTGCCAGCAGCTTACAGGGGGCAGAGCCCCAGCATTTT.

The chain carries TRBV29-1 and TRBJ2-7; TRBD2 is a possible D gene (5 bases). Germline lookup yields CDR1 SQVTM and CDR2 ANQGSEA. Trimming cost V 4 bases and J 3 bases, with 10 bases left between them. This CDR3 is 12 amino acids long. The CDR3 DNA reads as TGCAGCGTTGTCCGGGATGGCTACGAGCAGTACTTC. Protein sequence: CSVVRDGYEQYF.

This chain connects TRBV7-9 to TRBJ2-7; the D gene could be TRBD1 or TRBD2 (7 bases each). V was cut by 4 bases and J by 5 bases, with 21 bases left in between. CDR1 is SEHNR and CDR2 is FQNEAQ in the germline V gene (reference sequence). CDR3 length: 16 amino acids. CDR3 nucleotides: TGTGCCAGCAGCTCCCGGAGGGGGCTGGGGAGGGACGAGCAGTACTTC. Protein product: CASSSRRGLGRDEQYF.

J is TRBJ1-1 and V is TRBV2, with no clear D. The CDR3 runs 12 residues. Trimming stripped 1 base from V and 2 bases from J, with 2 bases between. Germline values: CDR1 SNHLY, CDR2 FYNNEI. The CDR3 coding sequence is TGTGCCAGCAGTGAAGATAACACTGAAGCTTTCTTT. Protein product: CASSEDNTEAFF. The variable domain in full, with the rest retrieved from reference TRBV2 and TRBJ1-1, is EPEVTQTPSHQVTQMGQEVILRCVPISNHLYFYWYRQILGQKVEFLVSFYNNEISEKSEIFDDQFSVERPDGSNFTLKIRSTKLEDSAMYFCASSEDNTEAFFGQGTRLTVV.

As DNA, the CDR3 is TGTGCCAGCAGTTACGGGGACAGTTCCTACGAGCAGTACTTC. The encoded protein is CASSYGDSSYEQYF. The chain is built from TRBV6-5 and TRBJ2-7; TRBD1 agrees at 7 bases. CDR1 and CDR2 from the germline V gene are MNHEY and SVGAGI. The CDR3 runs to 14 residues. With V trimmed by 2 bases and J by 1 base, 2 bases remained unmatched.

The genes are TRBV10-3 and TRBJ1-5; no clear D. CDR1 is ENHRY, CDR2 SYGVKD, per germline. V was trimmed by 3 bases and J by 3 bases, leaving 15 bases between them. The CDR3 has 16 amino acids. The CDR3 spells CAISDPDGQLNQPQHF. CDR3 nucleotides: TGTGCCATCAGTGACCCCGATGGGCAGCTCAATCAGCCCCAGCATTTT.

The CDR3 DNA reads TGTGCCAGCAGCCCGGGGGGGGCCGGGGGCACTGAAGCTTTCTTT. Amino acid sequence: CASSPGGAGGTEAFF. This chain connects TRBV3-1 (or the pseudogene TRBV3-2) to TRBJ1-1, with a weak D call TRBD1 (6 bases). Deletions cut 4 bases from V and 4 bases from J, with 16 bases between. This CDR3 is built from 15 residues. CDR1 is LGHDT and CDR2 is YNNKEL in the germline V gene (reference sequence).

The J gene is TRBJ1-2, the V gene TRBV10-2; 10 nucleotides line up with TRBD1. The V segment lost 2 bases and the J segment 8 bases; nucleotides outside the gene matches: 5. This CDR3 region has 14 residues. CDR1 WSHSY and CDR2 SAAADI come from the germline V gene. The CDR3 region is CASSERDRGEGYTF. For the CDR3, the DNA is TGCGCCAGCAGTGAGCGGGACAGGGGAGAAGGCTACACCTTC.

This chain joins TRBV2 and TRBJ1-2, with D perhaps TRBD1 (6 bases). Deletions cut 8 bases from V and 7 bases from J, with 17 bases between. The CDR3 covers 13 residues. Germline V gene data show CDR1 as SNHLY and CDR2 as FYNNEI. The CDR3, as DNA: TGTGCCAGCTGGCGCCCGGGGGCCCGTGGCTACACCTTC. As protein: CASWRPGARGYTF.